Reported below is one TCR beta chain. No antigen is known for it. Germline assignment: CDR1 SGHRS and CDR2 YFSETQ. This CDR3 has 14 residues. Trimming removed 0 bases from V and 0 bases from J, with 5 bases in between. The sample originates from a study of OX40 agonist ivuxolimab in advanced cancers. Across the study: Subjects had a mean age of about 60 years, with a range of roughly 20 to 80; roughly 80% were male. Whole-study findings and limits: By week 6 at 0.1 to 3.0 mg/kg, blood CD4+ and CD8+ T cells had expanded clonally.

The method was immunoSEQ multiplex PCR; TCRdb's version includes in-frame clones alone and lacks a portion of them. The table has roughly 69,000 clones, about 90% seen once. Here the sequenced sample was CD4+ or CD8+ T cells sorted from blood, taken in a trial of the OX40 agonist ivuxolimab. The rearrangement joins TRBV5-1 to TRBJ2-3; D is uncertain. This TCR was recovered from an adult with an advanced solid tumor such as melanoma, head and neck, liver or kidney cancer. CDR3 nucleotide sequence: TGCGCCAGCAGCTTGGACTCTAGCACAGATACGCAGTATTTT. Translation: CASSLDSSTDTQYF.